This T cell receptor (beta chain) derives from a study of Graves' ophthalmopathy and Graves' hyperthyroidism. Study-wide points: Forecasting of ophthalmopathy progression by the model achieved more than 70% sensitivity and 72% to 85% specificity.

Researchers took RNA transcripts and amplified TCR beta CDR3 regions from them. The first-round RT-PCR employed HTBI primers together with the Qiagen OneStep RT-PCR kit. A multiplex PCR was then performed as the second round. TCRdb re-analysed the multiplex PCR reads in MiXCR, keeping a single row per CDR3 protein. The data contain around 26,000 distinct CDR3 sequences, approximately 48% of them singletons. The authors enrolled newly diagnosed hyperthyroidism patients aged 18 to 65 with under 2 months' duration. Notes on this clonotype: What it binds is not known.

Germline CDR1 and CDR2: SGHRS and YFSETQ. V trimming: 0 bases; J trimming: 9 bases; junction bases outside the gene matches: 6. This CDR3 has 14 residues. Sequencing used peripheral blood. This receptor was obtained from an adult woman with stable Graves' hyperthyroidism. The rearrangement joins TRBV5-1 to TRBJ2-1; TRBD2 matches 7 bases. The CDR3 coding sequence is TGCGCCAGCAGCTTGGCCGTAGAGCGGGGTGAGCAGTTCTTC. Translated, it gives CASSLAVERGEQFF.